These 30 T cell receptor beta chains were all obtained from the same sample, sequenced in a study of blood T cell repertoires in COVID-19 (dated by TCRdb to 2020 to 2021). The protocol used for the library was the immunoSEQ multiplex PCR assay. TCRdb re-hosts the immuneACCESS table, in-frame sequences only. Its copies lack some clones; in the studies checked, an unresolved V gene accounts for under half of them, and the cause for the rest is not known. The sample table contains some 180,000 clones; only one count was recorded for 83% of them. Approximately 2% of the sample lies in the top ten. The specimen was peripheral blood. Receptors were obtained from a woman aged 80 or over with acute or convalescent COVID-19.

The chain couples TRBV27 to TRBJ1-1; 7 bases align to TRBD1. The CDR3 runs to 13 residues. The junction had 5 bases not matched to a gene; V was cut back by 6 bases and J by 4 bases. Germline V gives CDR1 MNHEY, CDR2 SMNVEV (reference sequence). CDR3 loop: CASRVTGATEAFF. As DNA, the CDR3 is TGTGCCAGCAGAGTCACAGGGGCCACTGAAGCTTTCTTT.

CDR3 bases: TGTGCCAGCAGCGTGGGACAGGATACCTACGAGCAGTACTTC. It encodes CASSVGQDTYEQYF. The rearrangement uses TRBV5-5 and TRBJ2-7, with 8 bases fitting TRBD1. CDR1 SGHKS and CDR2 YYEKEE come from the germline V gene (reference sequence). The CDR3 covers 14 residues. The ends lost 4 bases at V and 2 bases at J; junction bases unmatched: 5.

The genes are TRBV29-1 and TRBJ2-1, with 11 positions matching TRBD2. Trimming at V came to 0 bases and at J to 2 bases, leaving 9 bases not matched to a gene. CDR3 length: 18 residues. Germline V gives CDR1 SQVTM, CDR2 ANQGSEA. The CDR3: CSVEEGLAGGRAYNEQFF. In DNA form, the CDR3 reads TGCAGCGTTGAAGAAGGCCTAGCGGGAGGTAGGGCCTACAATGAGCAGTTCTTC.

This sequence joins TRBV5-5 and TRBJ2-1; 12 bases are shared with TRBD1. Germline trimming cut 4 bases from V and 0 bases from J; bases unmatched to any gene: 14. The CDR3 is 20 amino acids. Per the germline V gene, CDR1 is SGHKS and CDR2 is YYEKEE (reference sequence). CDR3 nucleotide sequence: TGTGCCAGCAGCACCCGCGCCGGGACAGGGGGCCTAAGCTCCTACAATGAGCAGTTCTTC. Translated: CASSTRAGTGGLSSYNEQFF.

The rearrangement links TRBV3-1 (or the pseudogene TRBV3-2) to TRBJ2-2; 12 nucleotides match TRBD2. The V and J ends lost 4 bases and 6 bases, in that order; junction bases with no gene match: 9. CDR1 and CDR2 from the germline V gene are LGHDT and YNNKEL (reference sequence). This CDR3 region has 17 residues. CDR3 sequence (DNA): TGTGCCAGCAGCCTCGGACTAGCGGGGCCCTTCGCCGGGGAGCTGTTTTTT. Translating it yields CASSLGLAGPFAGELFF.

This chain's CDR3 is CASRPTGVQETQYF. The CDR3 DNA is TGTGCCAGCAGACCCACAGGGGTCCAAGAGACCCAGTACTTC. The chain combines TRBV28 with TRBJ2-5; the match to TRBD1 covers 7 bases. V was clipped by 6 bases and J by 1 base; unmatched bases: 5. The CDR3 runs 14 residues. Germline lookup yields CDR1 MDHEN and CDR2 SYDVKM.

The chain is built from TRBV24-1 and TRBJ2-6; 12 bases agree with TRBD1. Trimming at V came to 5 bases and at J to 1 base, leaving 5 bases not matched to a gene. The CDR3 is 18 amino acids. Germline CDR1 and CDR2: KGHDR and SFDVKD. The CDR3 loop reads CATSGTGQGASGANVLTF. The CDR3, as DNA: TGTGCCACCAGTGGAACGGGACAGGGGGCTTCTGGGGCCAACGTCCTGACTTTC.

CDR3 DNA sequence: TGTGCCAGCAGCGTGGCGGGGGTGAACAATGAGCAGTTCTTC. Protein: CASSVAGVNNEQFF. V gene TRBV21-1 combines with J gene TRBJ2-1; TRBD2 reflects the table's D call only, with no check against the DNA. TRBV21-1 is flagged as a pseudogene. The length of the CDR3 is 14 residues.

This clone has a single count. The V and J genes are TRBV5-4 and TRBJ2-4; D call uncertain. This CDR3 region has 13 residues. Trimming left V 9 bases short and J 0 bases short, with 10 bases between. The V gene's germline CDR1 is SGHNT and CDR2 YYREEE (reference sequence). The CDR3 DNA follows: TGTGCCACCAGTACATTAGCCAAAAACATTCAGTACTTC. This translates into CATSTLAKNIQYF. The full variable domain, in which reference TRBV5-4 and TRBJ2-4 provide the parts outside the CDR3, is ETGVTQSPTHLIKTRGQQVTLRCSSQSGHNTVSWYQQALGQGPQFIFQYYREEENGRGNFPPRFSGLQFPNYSSELNVNALELDDSALYLCATSTLAKNIQYFGAGTRLSVL.

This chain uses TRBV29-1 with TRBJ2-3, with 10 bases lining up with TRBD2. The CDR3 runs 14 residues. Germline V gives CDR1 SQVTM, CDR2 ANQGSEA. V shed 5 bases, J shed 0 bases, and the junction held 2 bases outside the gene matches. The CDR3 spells CSVKTSGSTDTQYF. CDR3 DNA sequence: TGCAGCGTTAAGACTAGCGGGAGCACAGATACGCAGTATTTT.

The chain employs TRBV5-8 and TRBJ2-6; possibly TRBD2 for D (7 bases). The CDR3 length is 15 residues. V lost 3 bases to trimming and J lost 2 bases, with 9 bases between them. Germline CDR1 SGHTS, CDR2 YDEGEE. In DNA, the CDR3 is TGTGCCAGCAGCTGGGAGGGGGCTGGGGCCAACGTCCTGACTTTC. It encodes CASSWEGAGANVLTF.

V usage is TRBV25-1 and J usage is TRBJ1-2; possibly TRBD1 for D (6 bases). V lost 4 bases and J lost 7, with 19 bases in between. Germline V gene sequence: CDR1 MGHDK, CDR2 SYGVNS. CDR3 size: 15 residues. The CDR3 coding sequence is TGTGCCAGCAGTGGATCGGGACACGGAAGTTTTGGCTACACCTTC. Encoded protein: CASSGSGHGSFGYTF.

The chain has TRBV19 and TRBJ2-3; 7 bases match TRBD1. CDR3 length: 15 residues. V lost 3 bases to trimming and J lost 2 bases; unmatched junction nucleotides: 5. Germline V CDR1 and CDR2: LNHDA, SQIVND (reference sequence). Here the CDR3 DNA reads TGTGCCAGTAGTATCAGGACAGGATTCACAGATACGCAGTATTTT. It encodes CASSIRTGFTDTQYF.

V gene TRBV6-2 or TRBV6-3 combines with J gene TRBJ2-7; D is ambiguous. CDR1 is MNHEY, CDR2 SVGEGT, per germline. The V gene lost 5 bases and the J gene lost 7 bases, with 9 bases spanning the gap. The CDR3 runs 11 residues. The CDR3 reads CASSHLTEQYF. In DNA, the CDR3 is TGTGCCAGCAGTCACCTTACTGAGCAGTACTTC.

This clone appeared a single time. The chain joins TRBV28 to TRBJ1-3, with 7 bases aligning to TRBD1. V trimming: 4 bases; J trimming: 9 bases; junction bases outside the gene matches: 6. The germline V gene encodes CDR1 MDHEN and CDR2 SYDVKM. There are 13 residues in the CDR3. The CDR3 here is CASSSRQGRTIYF. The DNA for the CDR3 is TGTGCCAGCAGTTCACGACAGGGACGCACCATATATTTT.

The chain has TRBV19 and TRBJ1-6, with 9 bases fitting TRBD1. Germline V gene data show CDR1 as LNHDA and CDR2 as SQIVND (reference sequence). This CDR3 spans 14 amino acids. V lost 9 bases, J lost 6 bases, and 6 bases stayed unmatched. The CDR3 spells CASHLDRGNSPLHF. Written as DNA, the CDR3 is TGTGCCAGCCATTTGGACAGGGGTAATTCACCCCTCCACTTT.

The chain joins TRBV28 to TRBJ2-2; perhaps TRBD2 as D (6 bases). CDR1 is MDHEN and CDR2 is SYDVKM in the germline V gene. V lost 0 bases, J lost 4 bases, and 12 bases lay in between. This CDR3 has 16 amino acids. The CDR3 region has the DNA TGTGCCAGCAGTTTATGGGGCGGGGTCTCCACCGGGGAGCTGTTTTTT. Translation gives CASSLWGGVSTGELFF. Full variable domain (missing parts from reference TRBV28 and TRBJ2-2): DVKVTQSSRYLVKRTGEKVFLECVQDMDHENMFWYRQDPGLGLRLIYFSYDVKMKEKGDIPEGYSVSREKKERFSLILESASTNQTSMYLCASSLWGGVSTGELFFGEGSRLTVL.

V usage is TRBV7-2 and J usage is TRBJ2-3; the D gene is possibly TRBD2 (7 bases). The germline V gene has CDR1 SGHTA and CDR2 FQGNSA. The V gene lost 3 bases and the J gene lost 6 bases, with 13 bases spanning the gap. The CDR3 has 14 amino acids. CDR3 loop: CASSLGGAWDTQYF. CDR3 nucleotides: TGTGCCAGCAGCTTGGGGGGGGCCTGGGATACGCAGTATTTT.

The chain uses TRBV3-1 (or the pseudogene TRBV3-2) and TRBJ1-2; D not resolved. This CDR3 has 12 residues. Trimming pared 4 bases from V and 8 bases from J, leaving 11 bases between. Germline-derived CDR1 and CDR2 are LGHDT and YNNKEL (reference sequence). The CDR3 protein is CASSPRGGGYTF. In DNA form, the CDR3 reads TGTGCCAGCAGCCCCCGGGGTGGGGGCTACACCTTC.

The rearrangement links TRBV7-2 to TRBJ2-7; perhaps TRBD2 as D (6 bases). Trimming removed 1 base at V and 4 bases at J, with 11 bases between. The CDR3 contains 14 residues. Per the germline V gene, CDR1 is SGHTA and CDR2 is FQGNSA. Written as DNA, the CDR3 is TGTGCCAGCAGCTTAGGGGGGACTCCGTACGAGCAGTACTTC. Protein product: CASSLGGTPYEQYF. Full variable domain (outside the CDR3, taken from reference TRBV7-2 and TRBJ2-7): GAGVSQSPSNKVTEKGKDVELRCDPISGHTALYWYRQSLGQGLEFLIYFQGNSAPDKSGLPSDRFSAERTGGSVSTLTIQRTQQEDSAVYLCASSLGGTPYEQYFGPGTRLTVT.

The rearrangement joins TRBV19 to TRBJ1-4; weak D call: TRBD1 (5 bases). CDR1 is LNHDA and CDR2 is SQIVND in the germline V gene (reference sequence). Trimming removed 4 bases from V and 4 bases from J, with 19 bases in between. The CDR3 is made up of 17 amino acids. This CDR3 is CASSRPRGSGFNEKLFF. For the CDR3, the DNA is TGTGCCAGTAGTAGACCCCGTGGATCAGGGTTTAATGAAAAACTGTTTTTT.

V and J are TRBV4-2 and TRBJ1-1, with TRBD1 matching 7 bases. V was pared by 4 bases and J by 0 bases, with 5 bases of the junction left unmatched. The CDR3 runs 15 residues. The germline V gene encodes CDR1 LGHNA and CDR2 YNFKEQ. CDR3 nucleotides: TGTGCCAGCAGCCTACCGACAGGGTTGAACACTGAAGCTTTCTTT. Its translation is CASSLPTGLNTEAFF.

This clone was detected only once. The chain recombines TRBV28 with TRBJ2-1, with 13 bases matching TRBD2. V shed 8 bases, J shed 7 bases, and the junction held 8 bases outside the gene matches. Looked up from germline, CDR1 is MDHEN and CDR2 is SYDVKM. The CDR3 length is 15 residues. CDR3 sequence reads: CASAALAGGLNEQFF. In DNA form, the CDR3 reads TGTGCCAGCGCAGCACTAGCGGGGGGGCTAAATGAGCAGTTCTTC.

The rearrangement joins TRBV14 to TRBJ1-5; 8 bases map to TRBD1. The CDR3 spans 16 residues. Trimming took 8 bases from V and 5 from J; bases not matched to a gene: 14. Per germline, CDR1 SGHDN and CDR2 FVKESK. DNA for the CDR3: TGTGCCAGCGGAACATGGGACAGGACAGCCGATCAGCCCCAGCATTTT. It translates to CASGTWDRTADQPQHF.

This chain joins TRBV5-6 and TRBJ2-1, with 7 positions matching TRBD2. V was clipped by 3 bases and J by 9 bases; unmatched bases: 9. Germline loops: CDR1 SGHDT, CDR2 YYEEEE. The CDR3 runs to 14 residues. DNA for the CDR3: TGTGCCAGCAGCTCAATAGGCGGGACTATTGAGCAGTTCTTC. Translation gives CASSSIGGTIEQFF.

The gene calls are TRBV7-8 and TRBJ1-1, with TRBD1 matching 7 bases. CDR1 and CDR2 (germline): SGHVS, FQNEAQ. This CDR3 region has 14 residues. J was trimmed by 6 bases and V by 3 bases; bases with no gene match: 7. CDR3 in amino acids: CASSFQGESAEAFF. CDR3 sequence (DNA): TGTGCCAGCAGCTTTCAGGGGGAGTCGGCTGAAGCTTTCTTT.

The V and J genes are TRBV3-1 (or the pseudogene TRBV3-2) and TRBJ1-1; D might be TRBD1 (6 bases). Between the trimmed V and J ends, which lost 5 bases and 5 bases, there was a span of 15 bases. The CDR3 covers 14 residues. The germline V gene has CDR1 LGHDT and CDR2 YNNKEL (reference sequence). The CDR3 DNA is TGTGCCAGCAGCACCCCAGGGGAGGGGACTGAAGCTTTCTTT. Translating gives CASSTPGEGTEAFF.

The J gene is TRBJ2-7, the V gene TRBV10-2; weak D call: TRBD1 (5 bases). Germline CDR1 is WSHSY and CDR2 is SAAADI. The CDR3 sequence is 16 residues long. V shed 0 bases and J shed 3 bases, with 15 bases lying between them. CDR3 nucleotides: TGCGCCAGCAGTGAGTCGCTGCAGGGCACGCTCTACGAGCAGTACTTC. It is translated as CASSESLQGTLYEQYF.

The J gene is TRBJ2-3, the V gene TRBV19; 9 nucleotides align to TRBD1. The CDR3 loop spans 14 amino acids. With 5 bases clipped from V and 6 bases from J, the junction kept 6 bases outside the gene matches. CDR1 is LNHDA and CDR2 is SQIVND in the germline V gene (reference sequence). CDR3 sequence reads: CASSRTGVGDTQYF. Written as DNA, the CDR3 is TGTGCCAGTAGTCGGACAGGGGTGGGGGATACGCAGTATTTT.

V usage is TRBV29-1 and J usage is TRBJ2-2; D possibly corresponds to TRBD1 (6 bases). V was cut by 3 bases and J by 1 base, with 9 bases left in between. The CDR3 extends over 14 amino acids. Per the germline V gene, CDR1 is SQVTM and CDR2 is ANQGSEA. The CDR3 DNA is TGCAGCGTTGAGGGGGCACAGAACACCGGGGAGCTGTTTTTT. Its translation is CSVEGAQNTGELFF.